This is a list of T cell receptor beta chains from one sample in a study of blood T cell repertoires in COVID-19. Using immunoSEQ multiplex PCR, the repertoire was profiled, and TCRdb retains in-frame clones only, with some absent. The sample consists of tens of thousands of clones, 81% of them appearing once. The sample taken for sequencing was peripheral blood. These receptors originate from a woman older than 75 with active or convalescent COVID-19. Both conserved end residues are part of each CDR3. The D gene is left open where the match is weak.

D gene: NA
J gene: TRBJ1-3
V gene: TRBV10-2
CDR3 protein: CASRNSRGELGNTIYF

D gene: TRBD1
J gene: TRBJ1-2
V gene: TRBV6-5
CDR3 protein: CASSLGQGLGYGYTF

D gene: NA
J gene: TRBJ2-3
V gene: TRBV4-3
CDR3 protein: CASSHTVFADTQYF

D gene: NA
J gene: TRBJ1-3
V gene: TRBV20-1
CDR3 protein: CSASSGNTIYF

D gene: NA
J gene: TRBJ2-4
V gene: TRBV9
CDR3 protein: CASSVAGQGMGAKNIQYF

D gene: TRBD2
J gene: TRBJ2-3
V gene: TRBV11-2
CDR3 protein: CASSSGLAGDTQYF

D gene: TRBD1
J gene: TRBJ2-7
V gene: TRBV27
CDR3 protein: CASSYGDRGRHEQYF

D gene: TRBD1
J gene: TRBJ1-5
V gene: TRBV2
CDR3 protein: CASNGQGVRQPQHF

D gene: NA
J gene: TRBJ1-6
V gene: TRBV13
CDR3 protein: CASSTQTGKNSPLHF

D gene: TRBD1
J gene: TRBJ1-2
V gene: TRBV29-1
CDR3 protein: CSVASQGNYGYTF

D gene: TRBD2
J gene: TRBJ2-1
V gene: TRBV11-3
CDR3 protein: CASSLDAAGGNNEQFF

D gene: NA
J gene: TRBJ1-2
V gene: TRBV11-2
CDR3 protein: CASSSQVGGIGYTF

D gene: TRBD1
J gene: TRBJ2-3
V gene: TRBV6-5
CDR3 protein: CASTPGQGVTDTQYF

D gene: TRBD2
J gene: TRBJ2-1
V gene: TRBV5-5
CDR3 protein: CASSLPLAGAINEQFF

D gene: TRBD2
J gene: TRBJ2-3
V gene: TRBV15
CDR3 protein: CATSRDRGGGTDTQYF

D gene: NA
J gene: TRBJ1-1
V gene: TRBV19
CDR3 protein: CASTALSSMNTEAFF

D gene: NA
J gene: TRBJ2-7
V gene: TRBV6-2/TRBV6-3
CDR3 protein: CASSLGREQYF

D gene: NA
J gene: TRBJ2-5
V gene: TRBV3-1/TRBV3-2
CDR3 protein: CASSQVLGREETQYF

D gene: NA
J gene: TRBJ1-5
V gene: TRBV6-5
CDR3 protein: CASSSDSWRPQHF

D gene: TRBD1
J gene: TRBJ2-7
V gene: TRBV7-6
CDR3 protein: CASSLGQGTFYEQYF

D gene: TRBD2
J gene: TRBJ2-5
V gene: TRBV3-1/TRBV3-2
CDR3 protein: CASSQARGGETQYF

D gene: TRBD1
J gene: TRBJ1-2
V gene: TRBV6-5
CDR3 protein: CASSFDRGENGYTF

D gene: NA
J gene: TRBJ1-4
V gene: TRBV21-1
CDR3 protein: CASSGHEKLFF

D gene: NA
J gene: TRBJ2-2
V gene: TRBV7-9
CDR3 protein: CASSLGPGELFF

D gene: TRBD1
J gene: TRBJ1-6
V gene: TRBV10-3
CDR3 protein: CAISDPQGAVISPLHF

D gene: NA
J gene: TRBJ2-1
V gene: TRBV6-4
CDR3 protein: CASSVGETSEQFF

D gene: NA
J gene: TRBJ2-7
V gene: TRBV7-2
CDR3 protein: CASSSRDSSYEQYF

D gene: NA
J gene: TRBJ1-2
V gene: TRBV18
CDR3 protein: CASSGNQGNYGYTF

D gene: NA
J gene: TRBJ1-1
V gene: TRBV6-5
CDR3 protein: CASSYGGQMNTEAFF